This T cell receptor beta chain was sequenced in a study of OX40 agonist ivuxolimab in advanced cancers. Study results and limitations: Dose levels from 0.1 to 3.0 mg/kg saw CD4+ and CD8+ blood T cells expand clonally by week 6.

With regard to this clone: Its target is not known.

The CDR3 contains 14 residues. The germline gives CDR1 LNHDA, CDR2 SQIVND (reference sequence). The V and J ends lost 2 bases and 2 bases respectively, with 9 bases between them. This table comes from immunoSEQ multiplex PCR, and its TCRdb copy is limited to in-frame clones, with some not included. The table includes approximately 49,000 clones, 85% detected once. The source material was CD4+ or CD8+ T cells sorted from blood, sampled in a trial of the OX40 agonist ivuxolimab. This receptor was identified in an adult with an advanced solid tumor such as melanoma, head and neck, liver or kidney cancer. This sequence joins TRBV19 and TRBJ1-2, with D possibly being TRBD1 (5 bases). CDR3 residues: CASSIQGANYGYTF. As DNA, the CDR3 is TGTGCCAGTAGTATACAGGGAGCAAACTATGGCTACACCTTC.